The 3 T cell receptor beta chains below come from one sample, sequenced in a study of T cell repertoires in cytomegalovirus infection. MiXCR, run by TCRdb on the reads, gives a single entry per CDR3 protein. Among about 260,000 distinct CDR3 sequences, roughly an eighth were seen once, and the ten largest hold roughly 8.7%. The sequenced sample consisted of PBMCs. The source is a human donor in good health (CMV status not recorded). Some clones in this sample may be carry-over from other donors' samples.

This clonotype was detected ten times or more. The rearrangement joins TRBV7-2 to TRBJ2-5; D is uncertain. V was trimmed by 5 bases and J by 1 base, leaving 11 bases between them. Germline CDR1 and CDR2: SGHTA and FQGNSA. CDR3 length: 14 residues. The CDR3 region has the DNA TGTGCCAGCAGCCGAAGAAGCCCCCAAGAGACCCAGTACTTC. Its translation is CASSRRSPQETQYF.

Regarding this clonotype: A much larger clone sits a single nucleotide away, making a read error possible. The chain employs TRBV20-1 and TRBJ2-3, with no clear D. CDR1 DFQATT and CDR2 SNEGSKA come from the germline V gene (reference sequence). The CDR3 consists of 16 residues. Trimming cost V 0 bases and J 3 bases, with 16 bases left between them. The CDR3 protein is CSARDGRHGLTDTQYF. For the CDR3, the DNA is TGCAGTGCTAGAGATGGCCGGCACGGCCTTACAGATACGCAGTATTTT.

The rearrangement joins TRBV7-9 to TRBJ2-1, with 7 bases identical to TRBD2. Germline CDR1 reads SEHNR; CDR2 reads FQNEAQ (reference sequence). J was trimmed by 10 bases and V by 4 bases; bases with no gene match: 4. The CDR3 sequence is 12 residues long. The CDR3: CASSSGGGEQFF. CDR3 DNA sequence: TGTGCCAGCAGCTCGGGAGGAGGGGAGCAGTTCTTC.